This T cell receptor beta chain was retrieved from a study of blood T cell repertoires in COVID-19. Turning to the study itself: Acute and convalescent COVID-19 specimens originated in the United States, Italy and Spain. T cells, B-cell-depleted T cells, or PBMCs supplied cDNA or gDNA.

V lost 2 bases and J lost 6, with 17 bases in between. CDR1 SNHLY and CDR2 FYNNEI come from the germline V gene. The CDR3 length is 16 residues. Per the original methods: Estimation of nucleated cell counts was performed using reference gene primer amplification. Data came from immunoSEQ multiplex PCR; TCRdb stores just in-frame clones and leaves some out. The V and J calls and clone size were taken over from that table, and D and trimming were inferred from the DNA. The table includes some 120,000 clones, approximately 80% detected once. The chain employs TRBV2 and TRBJ1-5, with a tentative D call TRBD1 (5 bases). The sample comprised peripheral blood. This TCR derives from a woman between 45 and 65 years old with acute or convalescent COVID-19. The CDR3 is CASSEKAGETGQPQHF. In nucleotides, the CDR3 is TGTGCCAGCAGTGAAAAGGCGGGGGAAACGGGTCAGCCCCAGCATTTT. Supplemented by reference TRBV2 and TRBJ1-5, the full variable domain reads EPEVTQTPSHQVTQMGQEVILRCVPISNHLYFYWYRQILGQKVEFLVSFYNNEISEKSEIFDDQFSVERPDGSNFTLKIRSTKLEDSAMYFCASSEKAGETGQPQHFGDGTRLSIL.